The rows below give T cell receptor beta chains drawn from one sample of a study of blood T cell repertoires in COVID-19. TCRdb's table, derived via immunoSEQ multiplex PCR, lists solely in-frame clones and lacks some. This table holds some 120,000 clones, around 80% found once. Source material: peripheral blood. These receptors all stem from a man in his 70s with acute or convalescent COVID-19. The CDR3 runs from the conserved cysteine through the conserved F or W. D genes are given only for firm matches. Only part of the rows carry a size: once, few, many, or a class if the clone is expanded.

-	-	TRBV4-1	TRBJ1-6	TGCGCCAGCAGCCAAGTTCAGGGGCAGGGTGGTTTTAATTCACCCCTCCACTTT	CASSQVQGQGGFNSPLHF
-	-	TRBV28	TRBJ2-5	TGTGCCAGCAGTGCCCCAGACAGACAAGAGACCCAGTACTTC	CASSAPDRQETQYF
-	TRBD2	TRBV3-1/TRBV3-2	TRBJ2-5	TGTGCCAGCAGCCAAGCTCCGGGACTAGCGGGGGTCCAGTACTTC	CASSQAPGLAGVQYF
-	TRBD2	TRBV30	TRBJ2-4	TGTGCCTGGGGTCGGGCGGGGGGCAAAAACATTCAGTACTTC	CAWGRAGGKNIQYF
-	TRBD1	TRBV5-1	TRBJ1-1	TGCGCCAGCAGCTCACAGGGGGTTTCGGGCACTGAAGCTTTCTTT	CASSSQGVSGTEAFF
-	-	TRBV19	TRBJ1-4	TGTGCCAGTAGTATTCTCCCTAATGAAAAACTGTTTTTT	CASSILPNEKLFF
-	-	TRBV7-9	TRBJ1-6	TGTGCCAGCAGCTTAGACGGTAATTCACCCCTCCACTTT	CASSLDGNSPLHF
-	TRBD2	TRBV2	TRBJ2-7	TGTGCCAGCAGTGTACTAGCGGGGAGCAACGAGCAGTACTTC	CASSVLAGSNEQYF
-	TRBD2	TRBV10-2	TRBJ2-5	TGCGCCAGTAGACTAGCGGGGGCAGAGACCCAGTACTTC	CASRLAGAETQYF
-	-	TRBV5-4	TRBJ1-1	TGTGCCAGCAGCTTGGCACAGGACCCCCTGAAGGCTTTCTTT	CASSLAQDPLKAFF
-	TRBD1	TRBV6-5	TRBJ1-2	TGTGCCAGCAGTCCGGGGACAGGGCGGTCGGGCTACACCTTC	CASSPGTGRSGYTF
-	TRBD1	TRBV2	TRBJ1-2	TGTGCCAGCAGTGGGGGACGGACAGGGGACTATGGCTACACCTTC	CASSGGRTGDYGYTF
-	TRBD1	TRBV2	TRBJ1-2	TGTGCCAGCAGCGCCCGGGACGGCAGGACAGGTGGCTACACCTTC	CASSARDGRTGGYTF
-	TRBD1	TRBV19	TRBJ1-4	TGTGCCAGTAGTATTCTGACAGGGAAAAATGAAAAACTGTTTTTT	CASSILTGKNEKLFF
-	-	TRBV10-3	TRBJ1-2	TGTGCCGCGGGGGTGCGAGGGGCAGAGGGCTACACCTTC	CAAGVRGAEGYTF
-	TRBD1	TRBV10-1	TRBJ1-5	TGCGCCAGCAGTGGGGACAGTAATCAGCCCCAGCATTTT	CASSGDSNQPQHF
-	-	TRBV2	TRBJ1-2	TGTGCCAGCAGAGTTACAGTTTCTAACTATGGCTACACCTTC	CASRVTVSNYGYTF
-	-	TRBV2	TRBJ2-5	TGTGCCAGCAGTGGGGGACTGGAGGATTGGTACCAAGAGACCCAGTACTTC	CASSGGLEDWYQETQYF
-	-	TRBV3-1/TRBV3-2	TRBJ1-2	TGTGCCAGCAGCCACGGGGGCTATGGCTACACCTTC	CASSHGGYGYTF
-	-	TRBV9	TRBJ2-7	TGTGCCAGCAGCCCCTCGGCAGGCAGCTCCTACGAGCAGTACTTC	CASSPSAGSSYEQYF
-	TRBD1	TRBV9	TRBJ1-5	TGTGCCAGCAGCTACGGACAGGGAAGCAATCAGCCCCAGCATTTT	CASSYGQGSNQPQHF
-	-	TRBV3-1/TRBV3-2	TRBJ2-1	TGTGCCAGCAGCCAAGGGGTACTAACCCGGAGAACCTACAATGAGCAGTTCTTC	CASSQGVLTRRTYNEQFF
-	TRBD1	TRBV5-1	TRBJ2-7	TGCGCCAGCAGCTCGGAAGACAGGGCCACGGGCGAGCAGTACTTC	CASSSEDRATGEQYF
-	TRBD1	TRBV6-5	TRBJ1-1	TGTGCCAGCAGTTACAGGGACAGGGAGGCTGAAGCTTTCTTT	CASSYRDREAEAFF
-	TRBD1	TRBV3-1/TRBV3-2	TRBJ1-4	TGTGCCAGCAGCCAAGATTTTTCCCCGACAGGGGATGAAAAACTGTTTTTT	CASSQDFSPTGDEKLFF
-	TRBD1	TRBV3-1/TRBV3-2	TRBJ2-1	TGTGCCAGCACCACAGGGGACCTGTGGAATGAGCAGTTCTTC	CASTTGDLWNEQFF
once	TRBD1	TRBV28	TRBJ2-2	TGTGCCAGCAGTTTGATCCAGGGGGCCGGTACCGGGGAGCTGTTTTTT	CASSLIQGAGTGELFF
-	-	TRBV2	TRBJ1-5	TGTGCCAGCAGTGTGATGGGAGGGCCCTATCAGCCCCAGCATTTT	CASSVMGGPYQPQHF
-	-	TRBV10-3	TRBJ1-4	TGTGCCATCAGTGACGCCGGGAGGGGGAATGAAAAACTGTTTTTT	CAISDAGRGNEKLFF
once	TRBD1	TRBV29-1	TRBJ1-2	TGCAGCGCAAGTTTGAGGGGGCCGAATGGCTACACCTTC	CSASLRGPNGYTF
-	-	TRBV27	TRBJ2-5	TGTGCCAGCACTGACGGGGGGCGCGGGACCCAGTACTTC	CASTDGGRGTQYF
-	TRBD1	TRBV5-1	TRBJ1-1	TGCGCCAGCAGCTTGGATATAGCGACAGGGGGGATAGCTTTCTTT	CASSLDIATGGIAFF
-	-	TRBV5-5	TRBJ1-5	TGTGCCAGCAGCTTGACCGCGTATAGCAATCAGCCCCAGCATTTT	CASSLTAYSNQPQHF
once	TRBD1	TRBV18	TRBJ1-4	TGTGCCAGCTCACCAAGGGGGCTGATTGATGAAAAACTGTTTTTT	CASSPRGLIDEKLFF
many	-	TRBV11-2	TRBJ1-5	TGTGCCAGCAGCTTAGGTGCGGGGGCCCTCAATCAGCCCCAGCATTTT	CASSLGAGALNQPQHF
-	-	TRBV13	TRBJ2-3	TGTGCCAGCAGCTCCCAATCGTGGGGGCCGGGCACAGATACGCAGTATTTT	CASSSQSWGPGTDTQYF
many	-	TRBV2	TRBJ1-1	TGTGCCAGCAGTGAAGCGCCGGGGGGGCCAGTAGAAGCTTTCTTT	CASSEAPGGPVEAFF
-	TRBD1	TRBV10-1	TRBJ1-3	TGCGCCAGCAGTGAGTTTCAGGGGGCTGGAAACACCATATATTTT	CASSEFQGAGNTIYF
once	TRBD1	TRBV3-1/TRBV3-2	TRBJ2-1	TGTGCCAGCAGCCATGGTACAGGGGGGTACAATGAGCAGTTCTTC	CASSHGTGGYNEQFF
-	TRBD1	TRBV10-2	TRBJ2-5	TGCGCCAGCAGAGGGACAGGGGGCGAGACCCAGTACTTC	CASRGTGGETQYF
-	-	TRBV7-9	TRBJ2-7	TGTGCCAGCAGCCCCGGACAGTCTTCCCACGAGCAGTACTTC	CASSPGQSSHEQYF
-	TRBD1	TRBV5-1	TRBJ2-1	TGCGCCAGCAGCTTGAAATACACAGGGGGCTCCTACAATGAGCAGTTCTTC	CASSLKYTGGSYNEQFF
-	-	TRBV9	TRBJ2-1	TGTGCCAGCAGCGTAGCTGGAGGGGGCGTAACCTACAATGAGCAGTTCTTC	CASSVAGGGVTYNEQFF
-	TRBD1	TRBV28	TRBJ1-2	TGTGCCAGCAGTTACCCTCCCAAGGGGACAGGGGGTCTGACCTTGGATGGCTACACCTTC	CASSYPPKGTGGLTLDGYTF
-	TRBD1	TRBV19	TRBJ1-1	TGTGCCAGTAGAAGGACAGGGGGATGGACTGAAGCTTTCTTT	CASRRTGGWTEAFF
-	-	TRBV5-1	TRBJ2-7	TGCGCCAGCAGCTTGGATGCAGGGCGCTACGAGCAGTACTTC	CASSLDAGRYEQYF
-	TRBD1	TRBV2	TRBJ2-7	TGTGCCAGCAGTCACGACAGGGGGCTTCCCTACGAGCAGTACTTC	CASSHDRGLPYEQYF
once	-	TRBV6-5	TRBJ1-2	TGTGCCAGCAGCGACTCTCCTTCCCCCTATGGCTACACCTTC	CASSDSPSPYGYTF
few	-	TRBV2	TRBJ2-5	TGTGCCAGCAAGCCAATCTCGCAGGGAACAGAGACCCAGTACTTC	CASKPISQGTETQYF
-	TRBD1	TRBV6-5	TRBJ2-7	TGTGCCAGCAGAAAACCGGGACAGGGAGGCTACGAGCAGTACTTC	CASRKPGQGGYEQYF
-	-	TRBV11-2	TRBJ2-1	TGTGCCAGCAGCCCCTGGACTGACAATGAGCAGTTCTTC	CASSPWTDNEQFF
few	TRBD1	TRBV28	TRBJ1-1	TGTGCCAGCAGTTTGTGGGACAGGGGGATCCCGAACACTGAAGCTTTCTTT	CASSLWDRGIPNTEAFF
once	-	TRBV6-5	TRBJ2-7	TGTGCCAGCAGCGAGCAAGCGGGGACAGGCGAGCAGTACTTC	CASSEQAGTGEQYF
-	-	TRBV20-1	TRBJ2-5	TGCAGTGCTAGTTGGTCAGGCCAAGAGACCCAGTACTTC	CSASWSGQETQYF
-	TRBD1	TRBV2	TRBJ1-6	TGTGCCAGCAGCATGGACAGGGTGGGATCACCCCTCCACTTT	CASSMDRVGSPLHF